In this sample, the clone carrying this TCR beta chain turned up once. No antigen is known for it. A universal primer site came from template switching; cDNA carried unique molecular identifiers. TCRdb used MiXCR to reprocess the 5' RACE reads, holding one entry per CDR3 protein. Of 450,000 or so distinct CDR3 sequences listed, roughly 13% are singletons. This record comes from a study of identical twins. The V end was cut by 1 base, the J end by 4 bases, with 10 bases between. CDR1 and CDR2 (germline): DFQATT, SNEGSKA (reference sequence). The CDR3 totals 14 residues. Findings and caveats of the study: Twins' excess sharing was less marked for out-of-frame beta sequences. Low generation-probability sequences were in excess among twin-shared out-of-frame alpha sequences. It was out-of-frame TCR alpha sharing in monozygotic twins that models underestimated.

The same sample was also studied in work on yellow fever vaccine responses in identical twins.

The sequence came from a woman aged 18-29 years in good health. The chain links TRBV20-1 to TRBJ2-2; D might be TRBD1 or TRBD2, each matching 5 bases. Specimen: CD4+ T cells sorted from blood. CDR3 region: CSARVWGSTGELFF. As DNA, the CDR3 is TGCAGTGCTAGAGTTTGGGGGAGCACCGGGGAGCTGTTTTTT.